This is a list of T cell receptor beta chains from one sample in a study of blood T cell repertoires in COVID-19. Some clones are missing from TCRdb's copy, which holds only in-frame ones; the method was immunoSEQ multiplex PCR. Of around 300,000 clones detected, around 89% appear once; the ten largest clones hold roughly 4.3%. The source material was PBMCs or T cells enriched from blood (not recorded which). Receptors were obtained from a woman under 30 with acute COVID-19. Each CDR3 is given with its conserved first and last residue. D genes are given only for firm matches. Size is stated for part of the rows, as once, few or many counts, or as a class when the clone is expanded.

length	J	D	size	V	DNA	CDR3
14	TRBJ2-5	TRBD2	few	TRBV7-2	TGTGCCAGCAGCGTTAGCGGGGACCAAGAGACCCAGTACTTC	CASSVSGDQETQYF
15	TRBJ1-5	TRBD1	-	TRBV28	TGTGCCAGCAGTTTGGGGGACAGGGATAATCAGCCCCAGCATTTT	CASSLGDRDNQPQHF
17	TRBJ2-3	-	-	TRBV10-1	TGCGCCAGCTCTTCAGGGACACAGACCGTATTCACAGATACGCAGTATTTT	CASSSGTQTVFTDTQYF
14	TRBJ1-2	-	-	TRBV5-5	TGTGCCAGCAGCTTGTGGGGAGGTGACTATGGCTACACCTTC	CASSLWGGDYGYTF
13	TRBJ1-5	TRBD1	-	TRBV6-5	TGTGCCAGCAGAGAGACAGGGGCTCAGCCCCAGCATTTT	CASRETGAQPQHF
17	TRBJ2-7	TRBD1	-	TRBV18	TGTGCCAGCTCATCTCGGACGGACAGGGTAGGGTCCTACGAGCAGTACTTC	CASSSRTDRVGSYEQYF
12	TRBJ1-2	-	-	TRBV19	TGTGCCAGTAGTATGGGGAGATATGGCTACACCTTC	CASSMGRYGYTF
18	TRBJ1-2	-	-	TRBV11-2	TGTGCCAGCAGCCAAACTATCCACAGGGAACCCCACAACTATGGCTACACCTTC	CASSQTIHREPHNYGYTF
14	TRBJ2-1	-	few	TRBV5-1	TGCGCCAGCAGGGGGGACTCTGCCTACAATGAGCAGTTCTTC	CASRGDSAYNEQFF
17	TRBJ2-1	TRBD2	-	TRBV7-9	TGTGCCAGCAGGCCAACACTGGACCGGGGGGAGGACAATGAGCAGTTCTTC	CASRPTLDRGEDNEQFF
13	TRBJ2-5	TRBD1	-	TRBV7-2	TGTGCCAGCAGCGAGGACAGGGGGGAGACCCAGTACTTC	CASSEDRGETQYF
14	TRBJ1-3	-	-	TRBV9	TGTGCCAGCAGCGCCACATATACCGGAAACACCATATATTTT	CASSATYTGNTIYF
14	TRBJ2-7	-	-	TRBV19	TGTGCCAGTAGTTCCAGGACAGATACTTACGAGCAGTACTTC	CASSSRTDTYEQYF
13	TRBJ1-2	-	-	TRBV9	TGTGCCAGCAGCGTAGAGGGGATGGATGGCTACACCTTC	CASSVEGMDGYTF
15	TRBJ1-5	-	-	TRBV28	TGTGCCAGCAGTTTGGCGGGGACCCTTTCTCAGCCCCAGCATTTT	CASSLAGTLSQPQHF
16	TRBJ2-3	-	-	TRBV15	TGTGCCACCAGCAGAGAAACAGGGCTGTGGACAGATACGCAGTATTTT	CATSRETGLWTDTQYF
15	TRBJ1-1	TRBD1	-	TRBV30	TGTGCCTGGAGTGTACCGACAGGGGGTGGCACTGAAGCTTTCTTT	CAWSVPTGGGTEAFF
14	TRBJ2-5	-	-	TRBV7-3	TGTGCCAGCAGCTTGGGAGCGAATCAAGAGACCCAGTACTTC	CASSLGANQETQYF
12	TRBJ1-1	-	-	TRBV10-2	TGCGCCAGCAATCCGGGAATCGCTGAAGCTTTCTTT	CASNPGIAEAFF
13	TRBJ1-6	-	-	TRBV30	TGTGCCTGGAACGGACAAAATAATTCACCCCTCCACTTT	CAWNGQNNSPLHF
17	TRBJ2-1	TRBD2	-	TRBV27	TGTGCCAGCAGTTCAGTGACTAGCTGGAGCTCCTACAATGAGCAGTTCTTC	CASSSVTSWSSYNEQFF
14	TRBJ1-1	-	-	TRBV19	TGTGCCAGTAGTTTCGGGGGGGCTAACACTGAAGCTTTCTTT	CASSFGGANTEAFF
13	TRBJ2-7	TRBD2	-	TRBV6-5	TGTGCCAGCAAGCGGGAGGTCTCCTACGAGCAGTACTTC	CASKREVSYEQYF
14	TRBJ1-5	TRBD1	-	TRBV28	TGTGCCAGCAGTCGTACAGGGGGCTTTCAGCCCCAGCATTTT	CASSRTGGFQPQHF
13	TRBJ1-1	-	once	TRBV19	TGTGCCAGCACCCCGGACAGTAACACTGAAGCTTTCTTT	CASTPDSNTEAFF
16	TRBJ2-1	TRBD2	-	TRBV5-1	TGCGCCAGCAGCCCTGGAGGGCTAGCGGTTGACAATGAGCAGTTCTTC	CASSPGGLAVDNEQFF
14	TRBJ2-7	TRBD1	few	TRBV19	TGTGCCAGTAGTGGAGACAGGGGAGGCTACGAGCAGTACTTC	CASSGDRGGYEQYF
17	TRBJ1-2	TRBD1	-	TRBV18	TGTGCCAGCTCACCGACAGGGCCAATCAGGGTAGGCAATGGCTATACCTTC	CASSPTGPIRVGNGYTF
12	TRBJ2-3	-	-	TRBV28	TGTGCCAGCAGGAGGGATGGGCATACGCAGTATTTT	CASRRDGHTQYF
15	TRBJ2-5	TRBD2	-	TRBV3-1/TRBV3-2	TGTGCCAGCAGCCAAGGGACTAGCGGGAGCGAGACCCAGTACTTC	CASSQGTSGSETQYF
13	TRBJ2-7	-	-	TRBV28	TGTGCCAGCAGTATCGAGGGATCCTACGAGCAGTACTTC	CASSIEGSYEQYF
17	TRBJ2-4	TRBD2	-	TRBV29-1	TGCAGCGTTCACCGACTAGCGGGAGTTGGGGCCAAAAACATTCAGTACTTC	CSVHRLAGVGAKNIQYF
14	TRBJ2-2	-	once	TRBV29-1	TGCAGCGTCGCTGGACTTATGAACACCGGGGAGCTGTTTTTT	CSVAGLMNTGELFF
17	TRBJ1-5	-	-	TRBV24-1	TGTGCCACCAGTAGGGGTCGTCAGAAGAAGTCCAATCAGCCCCAGCATTTT	CATSRGRQKKSNQPQHF
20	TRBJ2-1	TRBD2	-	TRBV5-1	TGCGCCAGCAGCCATAGAGGGGCGCGGGAGGGCCAAAGTGTAGCCAATGAGCAGTTCTTC	CASSHRGAREGQSVANEQFF
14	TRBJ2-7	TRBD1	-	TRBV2	TGTGCCAGCAGGGCCGGGACAGGGATCTACGAGCAGTACTTC	CASRAGTGIYEQYF
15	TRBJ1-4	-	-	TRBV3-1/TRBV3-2	TGTGCCAGCAGCCAACTGGGGGCGGCTTATGAAAAACTGTTTTTT	CASSQLGAAYEKLFF
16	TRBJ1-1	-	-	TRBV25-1	TGTGCCTCTCAACCCCCAGGGAAAGGGGTGAACACTGAAGCTTTCTTT	CASQPPGKGVNTEAFF
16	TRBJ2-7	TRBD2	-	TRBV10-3	TGTGCCACGTCACCGGGACTAGCGGGCGGTCCCGTAGAGCAGTACTTC	CATSPGLAGGPVEQYF
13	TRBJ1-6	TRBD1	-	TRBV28	TGTGCCAGCAGCCCCGACAGGGAATCACCCCTCCACTTT	CASSPDRESPLHF
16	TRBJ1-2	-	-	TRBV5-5	TGTGCCAGCAGCCCGGGGGGGGCCGCTTCTAACTATGGCTACACCTTC	CASSPGGAASNYGYTF
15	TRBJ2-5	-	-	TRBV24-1	TGTGCCACCAGTGATTTGGACAGTATGCAAGAGACCCAGTACTTC	CATSDLDSMQETQYF
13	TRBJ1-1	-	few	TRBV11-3	TGTGCCAGCAGCGTAACAGGGAACACTGAAGCTTTCTTT	CASSVTGNTEAFF
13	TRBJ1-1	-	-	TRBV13	TGTGCCAGCAGCTTGTTACAGGGACCTGAAGCTTTCTTT	CASSLLQGPEAFF
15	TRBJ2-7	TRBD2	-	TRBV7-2	TGTGCCAGCAGCTTATCGGGAGGCCCGTCCTACGAGCAGTACTTC	CASSLSGGPSYEQYF
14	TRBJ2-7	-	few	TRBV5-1	TGCGCCAGCAGCTTAGGTAGCGGCCCTACCGAGCAGTACTTC	CASSLGSGPTEQYF
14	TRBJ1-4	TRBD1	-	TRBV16	TGTGCCAGCAGCCCGGACAGGACTAATGAAAAACTGTTTTTT	CASSPDRTNEKLFF